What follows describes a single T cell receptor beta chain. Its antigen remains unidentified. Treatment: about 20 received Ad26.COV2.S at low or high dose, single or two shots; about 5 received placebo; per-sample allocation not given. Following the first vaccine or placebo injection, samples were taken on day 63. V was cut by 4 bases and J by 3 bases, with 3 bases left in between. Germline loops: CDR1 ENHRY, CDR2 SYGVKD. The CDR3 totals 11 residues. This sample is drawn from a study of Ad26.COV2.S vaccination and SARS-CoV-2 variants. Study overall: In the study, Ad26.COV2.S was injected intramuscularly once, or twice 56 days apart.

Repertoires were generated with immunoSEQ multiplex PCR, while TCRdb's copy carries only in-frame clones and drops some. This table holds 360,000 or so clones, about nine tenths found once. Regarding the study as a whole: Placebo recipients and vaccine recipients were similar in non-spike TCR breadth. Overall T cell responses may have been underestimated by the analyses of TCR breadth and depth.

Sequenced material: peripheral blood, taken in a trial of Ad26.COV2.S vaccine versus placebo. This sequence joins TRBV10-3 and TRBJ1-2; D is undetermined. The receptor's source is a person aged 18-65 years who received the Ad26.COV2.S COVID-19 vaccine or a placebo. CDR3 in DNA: TGTGCCATCAGTGGTGACTATGGCTACACCTTC. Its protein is CAISGDYGYTF.